The 25 T cell receptor beta chains listed next were all sequenced from one sample in a study of shared clonotypes between healthy human individuals. Produced via immunoSEQ multiplex PCR; TCRdb's table is partial and in-frame only. Of roughly 700,000 clones detected, 90% appear once; the ten largest clones hold about 33%. What was sequenced was memory CD8+ T cells from PBMCs. Regarding subset: CD45RO+ cells pooled with CCR7-negative TemRA cells. These receptors all stem from a man in his late teens or twenties in good health. Some clones in this sample may be carry-over from other donors' samples.

The chain joins TRBV30 to TRBJ2-1, with 8 bases matching TRBD2. The trim removed 2 bases at V and 9 bases at J, leaving 12 bases unmatched. CDR3 length: 15 residues. Germline loops: CDR1 GTSNPN, CDR2 SVGIG (reference sequence). The CDR3 sequence is CAWSPPGLGPVEQFF. Here the CDR3 DNA reads TGTGCCTGGAGTCCCCCGGGACTAGGTCCGGTTGAGCAGTTCTTC. Complete variable domain (other parts from reference TRBV30 and TRBJ2-1): SQTIHQWPATLVQPVGSPLSLECTVEGTSNPNLYWYRQAAGRGLQLLFYSVGIGQISSEVPQNLSASRPQDRQFILSSKKLLLSDSGFYLCAWSPPGLGPVEQFFGPGTRLTVL.

The gene calls are TRBV27 and TRBJ2-7; maybe TRBD2 (5 bases). Germline-derived CDR1 and CDR2 are MNHEY and SMNVEV (reference sequence). The CDR3 loop spans 14 amino acids. V lost 3 bases, J lost 6 bases, and 15 bases lay in between. In DNA form, the CDR3 reads TGTGCCAGCAGTTTTCTAGCCCGGCTTGGCGAGCAGTACTTC. It yields the protein CASSFLARLGEQYF.

The chain joins TRBV5-1 to TRBJ2-2, with D unclear. The V and J ends lost 2 bases and 8 bases respectively, with 4 bases between them. Looked up from germline, CDR1 is SGHRS and CDR2 is YFSETQ. The CDR3 consists of 11 residues. This chain's CDR3 is CASSFQGELFF. For the CDR3, the DNA is TGCGCCAGCAGCTTCCAGGGGGAGCTGTTTTTT.

Concerning this clone itself: Other DNA variants within this sample encode the same CDR3. The chain has TRBV9 and TRBJ2-7, with 11 bases fitting TRBD2. The CDR3 has 15 residues. The germline V gene encodes CDR1 SGDLS and CDR2 YYNGEE. V gave up 3 bases and J gave up 0 bases; unmatched junction bases: 2. CDR3 nucleotide sequence: TGTGCCAGCAGCGCGGGGACTAGCGGCTCCTACGAGCAGTACTTC. This codes for CASSAGTSGSYEQYF.

V gene TRBV9 combines with J gene TRBJ2-2; 9 nucleotides match TRBD2. Germline lookup yields CDR1 SGDLS and CDR2 YYNGEE. CDR3 length: 16 residues. After removal of 4 bases from V and 5 bases from J, the junction contained 9 bases not matched to a gene. This CDR3 reads CASSPDQREVTGELFF. The DNA of the CDR3 is TGTGCCAGCAGCCCAGACCAGCGGGAGGTGACCGGGGAGCTGTTTTTT.

V is TRBV30 and J is TRBJ1-1; no clear D gene. Trimming shortened V by 7 bases and J by 10 bases, and 7 bases separated the two germline ends. The CDR3 sequence is 8 residues long. Looked up from germline, CDR1 is GTSNPN and CDR2 is SVGIG (reference sequence). Here the CDR3 reads CASVGAFF. The DNA for the CDR3 is TGTGCCTCGGTGGGAGCTTTCTTT.

The table lists this clone with a count of one. This chain joins TRBV5-8 and TRBJ1-5; no definite D call. The germline CDR1 and CDR2 sequences are SGHTS and YDEGEE. V lost 1 base to trimming and J lost 1 base, with 6 bases between them. CDR3 length: 14 residues. The CDR3 DNA reads as TGTGCCAGCAGCTTGTATGGCAGCAATCAGCCCCAGCATTTT. It is translated as CASSLYGSNQPQHF.

The rearrangement joins TRBV6-6 to TRBJ2-2; the match to TRBD1 covers 7 bases. The CDR3 loop spans 16 amino acids. V lost 5 bases, J lost 6 bases, and 12 bases stayed unmatched. Germline-derived CDR1 and CDR2 are MNHNY and SVGAGI (reference sequence). The CDR3 sequence: CASSQFGTAGPGELFF. The CDR3 DNA is TGTGCCAGCAGTCAATTCGGGACAGCCGGACCCGGGGAGCTGTTTTTT.

This clone was detected only a few times. The rearrangement links TRBV4-2 to TRBJ1-1; 7 nucleotides agree with TRBD1. V was clipped by 4 bases and J by 4 bases; unmatched bases: 3. Germline V gene lookup returns CDR1 LGHNA and CDR2 YNFKEQ. CDR3 length: 13 amino acids. The CDR3 spells CASSPAGGTEAFF. Here the CDR3 DNA reads TGTGCCAGCAGCCCCGCAGGGGGCACTGAAGCTTTCTTT.

The chain has TRBV2 and TRBJ2-7; no firm D call. The ends were cut back, 4 bases at V and 3 bases at J, with 7 bases in the middle. The CDR3 length is 12 residues. Germline CDR1 is SNHLY and CDR2 is FYNNEI. The CDR3 region is CASSGAGYEQYF. The CDR3 nucleotides are TGTGCCAGCAGTGGAGCAGGCTACGAGCAGTACTTC. Full variable domain (remainder filled in from reference TRBV2 and TRBJ2-7): EPEVTQTPSHQVTQMGQEVILRCVPISNHLYFYWYRQILGQKVEFLVSFYNNEISEKSEIFDDQFSVERPDGSNFTLKIRSTKLEDSAMYFCASSGAGYEQYFGPGTRLTVT.

The V and J genes are TRBV7-2 and TRBJ1-5; 7 nucleotides align to TRBD1. There are 13 residues in the CDR3. V shed 5 bases, J shed 6 bases, and the junction held 4 bases outside the gene matches. CDR1 and CDR2 from the germline V gene are SGHTA and FQGNSA. The CDR3 reads CASSPRGSQPQHF. The DNA of the CDR3 is TGTGCCAGCAGCCCCAGGGGGTCTCAGCCCCAGCATTTT. The full variable domain, in which reference TRBV7-2 and TRBJ1-5 provide the parts outside the CDR3, is GAGVSQSPSNKVTEKGKDVELRCDPISGHTALYWYRQSLGQGLEFLIYFQGNSAPDKSGLPSDRFSAERTGGSVSTLTIQRTQQEDSAVYLCASSPRGSQPQHFGDGTRLSIL.

This chain links TRBV18 with TRBJ2-3, with TRBD2 matching 12 bases. J gave up 8 bases and V 3 bases, and 15 bases lay outside the gene matches. The germline CDR1 and CDR2 sequences are KGHSH and LQKENI. This CDR3 has 18 amino acids. The CDR3 DNA reads TGTGCCAGCTCACCGAAGGATTCACTAGCGGGAGGCATGGGTACGCAGTATTTT. Translation: CASSPKDSLAGGMGTQYF.

The chain recombines TRBV19 with TRBJ1-2; 8 bases are shared with TRBD1. With 0 bases clipped from V and 6 bases from J, the junction kept 9 bases outside the gene matches. Germline values: CDR1 LNHDA, CDR2 SQIVND (reference sequence). This CDR3 has 16 amino acids. CDR3 nucleotide sequence: TGTGCCAGTAGTATAGACCTTTCTGCAGGGGGCCATGGCTACACCTTC. Its translation: CASSIDLSAGGHGYTF.

The chain joins TRBV27 to TRBJ2-1; the D gene could be TRBD1 or TRBD2 (6 bases each). The CDR3 consists of 15 residues. V was pared by 5 bases and J by 8 bases, with 19 bases between. Germline CDR1 MNHEY, CDR2 SMNVEV (reference sequence). For the CDR3, the DNA is TGTGCCAGCAGTGGCTGGGGGGCCGTCGGCGATGAGCAGTTCTTC. Protein sequence: CASSGWGAVGDEQFF.

This chain links TRBV2 with TRBJ2-2; D gene uncertain. V was pared by 8 bases and J by 0 bases, with 13 bases between. The CDR3 has 15 amino acids. The germline CDR1 and CDR2 sequences are SNHLY and FYNNEI. The CDR3 DNA reads TGTGCCAGCGGATCCGGACCCTCGAACACCGGGGAGCTGTTTTTT. Protein sequence: CASGSGPSNTGELFF.

This sequence joins TRBV7-7 and TRBJ2-1; D not resolved. The germline CDR1 and CDR2 sequences are SSHAT and FNYEAQ (reference sequence). Trimming shortened V by 4 bases and J by 8 bases, and 12 bases separated the two germline ends. This CDR3 has 13 amino acids. The CDR3 protein is CASSSLIIDEQFF. In nucleotides, the CDR3 is TGTGCCAGCAGCTCCCTAATTATCGATGAGCAGTTCTTC. The full variable domain, rest sourced from reference TRBV7-7 and TRBJ2-1, is GAGVSQSPRYKVTKRGQDVTLRCDPISSHATLYWYQQALGQGPEFLTYFNYEAQPDKSGLPSDRFSAERPEGSISTLTIQRTEQRDSAMYRCASSSLIIDEQFFGPGTRLTVL.

J is TRBJ1-3 and V is TRBV5-5; D might be TRBD1 (5 bases). V lost 0 bases and J 0 bases, leaving 10 bases between the germline ends. Germline V gene data show CDR1 as SGHKS and CDR2 as YYEKEE (reference sequence). The CDR3 covers 16 residues. CDR3 amino acids: CASSLAVRDSGNTIYF. As DNA, the CDR3 is TGTGCCAGCAGCTTGGCTGTCAGGGACTCTGGAAACACCATATATTTT.

This chain connects TRBV29-1 to TRBJ1-2; tentative D call: TRBD1 (5 bases). In germline, CDR1 is SQVTM, CDR2 ANQGSEA. The length of the CDR3 is 14 residues. The V and J ends lost 2 bases and 8 bases respectively, with 18 bases between them. The CDR3 DNA follows: TGCAGCGTTGAATTTAGGGACGGATTATGGGGCTACACCTTC. Its protein is CSVEFRDGLWGYTF.

V is TRBV5-5 and J is TRBJ1-1; D might be TRBD1 (6 bases). V was cut by 0 bases and J by 2 bases, with 11 bases left in between. CDR3 length: 15 amino acids. Germline loops: CDR1 SGHKS, CDR2 YYEKEE (reference sequence). CDR3 nucleotide sequence: TGTGCCAGCAGCTTGGAGTTCAGGGGCAACACTGAAGCTTTCTTT. Translation: CASSLEFRGNTEAFF.

The V gene is TRBV7-9, the J gene TRBJ1-1, with TRBD1 matching over 10 bases. CDR3 length: 16 residues. From germline, CDR1 is SEHNR and CDR2 FQNEAQ (reference sequence). Germline trimming cut 5 bases from V and 0 bases from J; bases unmatched to any gene: 6. The CDR3 here is CASSVGDRGLNTEAFF. The DNA of the CDR3 is TGTGCCAGCAGCGTAGGGGACAGGGGACTGAACACTGAAGCTTTCTTT.

This rearrangement joins TRBV9 to TRBJ2-1; 12 bases are a match to TRBD2. This CDR3 has 17 amino acids. V lost 4 bases, J lost 9 bases, and 14 bases stayed unmatched. Germline CDR1 reads SGDLS; CDR2 reads YYNGEE. CDR3 region: CASSFPSTSGRTSEQFF. Written as DNA, the CDR3 is TGTGCCAGCAGCTTCCCCTCGACTAGCGGGAGAACGAGTGAGCAGTTCTTC.

The chain links TRBV5-6 to TRBJ2-7; the D is unclear. With 4 bases removed from V and 3 bases from J, the gap between germline ends came to 11 bases. The germline V gene has CDR1 SGHDT and CDR2 YYEEEE. The length of the CDR3 is 13 residues. The CDR3 DNA reads TGTGCCAGCAGCCCCGCCCCCGGCTACGAGCAGTACTTC. It is translated as CASSPAPGYEQYF.

The chain couples TRBV27 to TRBJ2-5; TRBD1 is a possible D gene (6 bases). Between the trimmed V and J ends, which lost 7 bases and 0 bases, there was a span of 18 bases. Germline V gene lookup returns CDR1 MNHEY and CDR2 SMNVEV (reference sequence). CDR3 size: 16 residues. CDR3 loop: CASIKRPGDHQETQYF. Written as DNA, the CDR3 is TGTGCCAGCATCAAGAGGCCAGGGGACCACCAAGAGACCCAGTACTTC.

This clone occurred a few times. The chain employs TRBV7-2 and TRBJ1-4; D is unclear. The CDR3 totals 17 residues. Germline V gene sequence: CDR1 SGHTA, CDR2 FQGNSA. Trimming stripped 5 bases from V and 0 bases from J, with 16 bases between. The CDR3 DNA reads as TGTGCCAGCAGCCCCAACCCCCACACGGCAACTAATGAAAAACTGTTTTTT. It codes for CASSPNPHTATNEKLFF.

This clone was counted ten times or more. This rearrangement joins TRBV20-1 to TRBJ2-1, with unresolved D. The CDR3 covers 11 residues. Per germline, CDR1 DFQATT and CDR2 SNEGSKA (reference sequence). The V gene lost 5 bases and the J gene lost 9 bases, with 11 bases spanning the gap. CDR3: CSAWYPGEQFF. The CDR3 DNA sequence: TGCAGTGCTTGGTATCCGGGTGAGCAGTTCTTC.